What follows are 12 T cell receptor beta chains derived from one specimen sequenced in a study of T cells expressing NK-cell markers. TCRdb reprocessed the 5' RACE reads and keeps a single row for each CDR3 protein, giving no DNA. The sample table includes 200,000 to 300,000 distinct CDR3 sequences. The sequenced material came from blood T cells: a sorted CD56 or NKG2C T cell subset, CD4+ or CD8+ T cells, or bulk PBMC T cells (not recorded which). The receptors were gathered from a man aged 18 to 29 in good health.

The chain combines TRBV20-1 with TRBJ2-3; TCRdb outputs TRBD2, but without DNA this stays unchecked. CDR1 and CDR2 (germline): DFQATT, SNEGSKA (reference sequence). The CDR3 totals 16 residues. This CDR3 reads CSAARLAAAPTDTQYF.

V usage is TRBV3-1 and J usage is TRBJ2-1; no DNA is available, so the TRBD2 call from TCRdb remains unchecked. The CDR3 covers 17 residues. Germline loops: CDR1 LGHDT, CDR2 YNNKEL (reference sequence). CDR3 sequence reads: CASSQDTRSAGYNEQFF.

This chain uses TRBV19 with TRBJ2-2; TCRdb's assignment of TRBD1 cannot be checked, as there is no DNA. The CDR3 loop spans 15 amino acids. The germline CDR1 and CDR2 sequences are LNHDA and SQIVND (reference sequence). The CDR3 here is CASSIAGEGTGELFF.

The V call is TRBV10-1, the J call TRBJ1-1. Per the germline V gene, CDR1 is WNHNN and CDR2 is SYGVQD (reference sequence). The CDR3 extends over 17 amino acids. The CDR3 is CASSDPTAVALNTEAFF.

V gene TRBV6-2 or TRBV6-3 combines with J gene TRBJ2-1; no DNA is available, so the TRBD2 call from TCRdb remains unchecked. Germline assignment: CDR1 MNHEY and CDR2 SVGEGT. There are 12 residues in the CDR3. The CDR3 spells CASSYTSGNQFF.

The V and J genes are TRBV5-1 and TRBJ1-1; the TRBD1 assignment by TCRdb is unverifiable without DNA. The CDR3 extends over 19 amino acids. Germline V gene lookup returns CDR1 SGHRS and CDR2 YFSETQ. The CDR3 region is CASSLFWGKKQGANTEAFF.

V gene TRBV18 combines with J gene TRBJ1-1; lacking DNA, the TRBD1 call made by TCRdb goes unchecked. This CDR3 region has 16 residues. Germline CDR1 and CDR2: KGHSH and LQKENI. CDR3 region: CASSPYGAGDIAEAFF.

The chain has TRBV6-1 and TRBJ2-7; the TCRdb D gene call, TRBD1, has no DNA to confirm it. The CDR3 is 16 amino acids. Per germline, CDR1 MNHNS and CDR2 SASEGT. The CDR3 spells CASSPGGTGGSYEQYF.

The genes are TRBV30 and TRBJ2-5; without DNA, the TCRdb call of TRBD1 cannot be checked. This CDR3 has 16 residues. Germline V CDR1 and CDR2: GTSNPN, SVGIG (reference sequence). The CDR3 sequence is CAWSLPTGTGSGTQYF.

The chain uses TRBV11-2 and TRBJ2-1; TCRdb gives TRBD1 as the D gene, but with no DNA this cannot be confirmed. CDR3 length: 18 residues. CDR1 and CDR2 from the germline V gene are SGHAT and FQNNGV. CDR3 sequence reads: CASSLDGWGRSSYNEQFF.

The chain has TRBV28 and TRBJ1-6. The V gene's germline CDR1 is MDHEN and CDR2 SYDVKM. The CDR3 runs to 14 residues. CDR3 loop: CASHYGGGNSPLHF.

The chain is built from TRBV20-1 and TRBJ1-4; the TCRdb call, TRBD1, lacks DNA for checking. The CDR3 covers 19 residues. Germline V gene data show CDR1 as DFQATT and CDR2 as SNEGSKA (reference sequence). CDR3: CSAGASRGGVLGDNEKLFF.